The next 10 T cell receptor beta chains were all read from a single sample in a study of blood T cell repertoires in COVID-19. Here immunoSEQ multiplex PCR was the method, and the copy in TCRdb shows in-frame clones only, minus some. The sample lists some 180,000 clones; 75% to 90% were seen once. The sample taken for sequencing was peripheral blood. The source of these receptors is a woman aged 55-70 years with acute or convalescent COVID-19.

The chain couples TRBV18 to TRBJ2-3; no definite D call. Trimming pared 6 bases from V and 2 bases from J, leaving 9 bases between. This CDR3 has 13 amino acids. The V gene's germline CDR1 is KGHSH and CDR2 LQKENI. The CDR3 nucleotides are TGTGCCAGCTCTCCCGACTCCACAGATACGCAGTATTTT. Translating it yields CASSPDSTDTQYF. The full variable domain, rest sourced from reference TRBV18 and TRBJ2-3, is NAGVMQNPRHLVRRRGQEARLRCSPMKGHSHVYWYRQLPEEGLKFMVYLQKENIIDESGMPKERFSAEFPKEGPSILRIQQVVRGDSAAYFCASSPDSTDTQYFGPGTRLTVL.

The chain recombines TRBV11-2 with TRBJ2-3, with 13 positions matching TRBD2. CDR1 SGHAT and CDR2 FQNNGV come from the germline V gene. V dropped 4 bases and J dropped 3; count of bases not matched to a gene: 4. The CDR3 runs 16 residues. CDR3 nucleotides: TGTGCCAGCAGCTCGGGGACTAGCGGGAAAACAGATACGCAGTATTTT. It is translated as CASSSGTSGKTDTQYF.

The rearrangement uses TRBV4-1 and TRBJ1-5; D unclear. With 1 base removed from V and 3 bases from J, the gap between germline ends came to 10 bases. Germline CDR1 MGHRA, CDR2 YSYEKL. This CDR3 contains 15 residues. The CDR3 here is CASSQGSSYNQPQHF. CDR3 in DNA: TGCGCCAGCAGCCAAGGATCGAGCTACAATCAGCCCCAGCATTTT.

The V gene is TRBV10-3, the J gene TRBJ2-7; TRBD2 agrees at 8 bases. There are 13 residues in the CDR3. The trim removed 5 bases at V and 9 bases at J, leaving 9 bases unmatched. CDR1 ENHRY and CDR2 SYGVKD come from the germline V gene. CDR3 bases: TGTGCCATCAGTCCTCAGGGCGGGAGGCGGCAGTACTTC. This translates into CAISPQGGRRQYF.

This clone was recorded once. The genes are TRBV28 and TRBJ1-2; the match to TRBD1 covers 7 bases. J was trimmed by 2 bases and V by 4 bases; bases with no gene match: 10. CDR1 is MDHEN and CDR2 is SYDVKM in the germline V gene. The CDR3 runs 16 residues. This chain's CDR3 is CASSSTSGQPNYGYTF. CDR3 coding DNA: TGTGCCAGCAGTTCAACCTCGGGACAGCCGAACTATGGCTACACCTTC.

The rearrangement uses TRBV5-4 and TRBJ2-2, with 10 bases fitting TRBD2. The CDR3 runs 16 residues. Trimming took 0 bases from V and 2 from J; bases not matched to a gene: 1. Germline CDR1 reads SGHNT; CDR2 reads YYREEE (reference sequence). The CDR3 is CASSLELAGNTGELFF. In DNA, the CDR3 is TGTGCCAGCAGCTTGGAACTAGCGGGAAACACCGGGGAGCTGTTTTTT.

CDR3 sequence reads: CASSPSVTTDIQYF. The CDR3 nucleotides read TGCGCCAGCAGCCCCTCTGTGACAACGGACATTCAGTACTTC. This chain links TRBV5-1 with TRBJ2-4; D gene ambiguous. Germline CDR1 SGHRS, CDR2 YFSETQ. V was clipped by 4 bases and J by 8 bases, with 16 bases between them. The CDR3 is 14 residues long.

This clone was counted between two and nine times. The chain uses TRBV11-3 and TRBJ1-3; TRBD1 agrees at 7 bases. Germline values: CDR1 SGHNT, CDR2 YENEEA. This CDR3 comprises 15 residues. Losses at the gene ends were 5 bases for V and 0 bases for J; bases not matched to a gene: 4. CDR3 DNA: TGTGCCAGCAGCCGACAGGGACTCTCTGGAAACACCATATATTTT. As protein: CASSRQGLSGNTIYF.

This chain uses TRBV6-5 with TRBJ1-3, with 7 bases matching TRBD1. This CDR3 spans 15 amino acids. The germline CDR1 and CDR2 sequences are MNHEY and SVGAGI. The V and J ends lost 6 bases and 4 bases, in that order; junction bases with no gene match: 9. The CDR3 protein is CASSDRALGGNTIYF. CDR3 DNA sequence: TGTGCCAGCAGCGACAGGGCTCTGGGCGGAAACACCATATATTTT.

V and J are TRBV27 and TRBJ2-2; 7 bases map to TRBD1. V was pared by 3 bases and J by 1 base, with 2 bases of the junction left unmatched. CDR1 and CDR2 from the germline V gene are MNHEY and SMNVEV (reference sequence). There are 15 residues in the CDR3. The CDR3 reads CASSFSGGNTGELFF. CDR3 sequence (DNA): TGTGCCAGCAGTTTCTCAGGGGGGAACACCGGGGAGCTGTTTTTT.